A single sample gave rise to the 32 T cell receptor beta chains below, sequenced in a study of blood T cells in healthy people across ages. PCR was performed a second time for 7 to 11 cycles using a sample-barcoded 5' primer and a J-beta primer mix. MiXCR, applied by TCRdb to the 5' RACE reads, yields one record per CDR3 protein. The sample carries roughly 800,000 distinct CDR3 sequences, 35% to 40% recorded once. Sequenced material: blood. The receptors were gathered from a man aged 18-30 years in good health.

This clonotype came up a few times. The CDR3 DNA follows: TGTGCCAGCCTCAATAACAGGGATTACACTGAAGCTTTCTTT. Translated: CASLNNRDYTEAFF. This rearrangement joins TRBV2 to TRBJ1-1; TRBD1 is a possible D gene (6 bases). Trimming removed 8 bases from V and 3 bases from J, with 16 bases in between. The germline V gene encodes CDR1 SNHLY and CDR2 FYNNEI. The CDR3 sequence is 14 residues long.

This clonotype was seen only once. The V and J genes are TRBV12-3 or TRBV12-4 and TRBJ2-5; the D gene is possibly TRBD2 (8 bases). This CDR3 has 14 amino acids. V was clipped by 6 bases and J by 11 bases, with 22 bases between them. The CDR3 protein is CASRKGQRGHEQYF. In DNA form, the CDR3 reads TGTGCCAGCAGGAAGGGACAGCGGGGGCATGAGCAGTACTTC.

For this clonotype: At one boundary the junction diverges from the germline segment, which might be a read error. This chain connects TRBV6-2 or TRBV6-3 to TRBJ2-7; the D gene is possibly TRBD2 (5 bases). CDR1 and CDR2 (germline): MNHEY, SVGEGT. The CDR3 length is 16 residues. CDR3 sequence reads: CTSSAPGRTSRDEQYF. CDR3 in DNA: TGTACCAGCAGTGCCCCCGGACGTACATCTCGGGATGAGCAGTACTTC.

The rearrangement joins TRBV29-1 to TRBJ2-3; D is possibly TRBD2 (6 bases). Germline V CDR1 and CDR2: SQVTM, ANQGSEA. The CDR3 is made up of 17 amino acids. The V end was cut by 4 bases, the J end by 1 base, with 21 bases between. CDR3 bases: TGCAGCGTTGTTCCGCTCTTTTCCGGGAGTGGCACAGATACGCAGTATTTT. Amino acid sequence: CSVVPLFSGSGTDTQYF.

The chain combines TRBV7-2 with TRBJ1-2; D remains ambiguous. V was shortened by 3 bases and J by 3 bases, with 11 bases between the two germline ends. This CDR3 region has 14 residues. Looked up from germline, CDR1 is SGHTA and CDR2 is FQGNSA. The CDR3 nucleotides read TGTGCCAGCAGCTTCCCGACAAAATACTATGGCTACACCTTC. Its protein is CASSFPTKYYGYTF. The entire variable domain, with the rest obtained from reference TRBV7-2 and TRBJ1-2, is as follows: GAGVSQSPSNKVTEKGKDVELRCDPISGHTALYWYRQSLGQGLEFLIYFQGNSAPDKSGLPSDRFSAERTGGSVSTLTIQRTQQEDSAVYLCASSFPTKYYGYTFGSGTRLTVV.

The V gene is TRBV19, the J gene TRBJ2-1; 9 bases fit TRBD1. Germline CDR1 is LNHDA and CDR2 is SQIVND (reference sequence). The length of the CDR3 is 16 residues. The V gene end was trimmed by 8 bases and the J gene end by 4 bases; junction bases not matched to a gene: 12. This CDR3 is CASRNARTGVYNEQFF. The CDR3 DNA reads TGTGCCAGTCGAAACGCTCGGACAGGGGTTTACAATGAGCAGTTCTTC.

This clonotype showed up just a few times. The CDR3 DNA reads as TGTGCCATCAGTCGGGACAGGGGGCCCTCCTACAATGAGCAGTTCTTC. Translating gives CAISRDRGPSYNEQFF. This chain connects TRBV10-3 to TRBJ2-1, with 12 bases identical to TRBD1. The germline CDR1 and CDR2 sequences are ENHRY and SYGVKD. V trimming: 5 bases; J trimming: 0 bases; junction bases outside the gene matches: 2. This CDR3 is built from 16 residues.

J is TRBJ1-5 and V is TRBV5-5; TRBD1 is a possible D gene (6 bases). The V gene lost 3 bases and the J gene lost 7 bases, with 14 bases spanning the gap. Germline CDR1 reads SGHKS; CDR2 reads YYEKEE (reference sequence). This CDR3 has 14 residues. CDR3 DNA sequence: TGTGCCAGCAGCTCGAGGGGGGAGGGCCAGCCCCAGCATTTT. Its protein product is CASSSRGEGQPQHF.

About this clonotype itself: This may be a read error: a much more frequent sequence differs by one nucleotide. This chain joins TRBV12-3 or TRBV12-4 and TRBJ2-4; D gene ambiguous. The CDR3 contains 13 residues. The CDR3 sequence: CASCFFQKNIQYF. The CDR3 coding sequence is TGTGCCAGCTGTTTTTTCCAGAAAAACATTCAGTACTTC.

This clonotype was counted between two and nine times. The chain has TRBV5-8 and TRBJ1-2, with a weak D call TRBD1 (5 bases). Germline V gene lookup returns CDR1 SGHTS and CDR2 YDEGEE. The CDR3 runs to 13 residues. With 4 bases removed from V and 3 bases from J, the gap between germline ends came to 10 bases. The CDR3 DNA reads as TGTGCCAGCAGCGCCGCCAGGGACTATGGCTACACCTTC. It encodes CASSAARDYGYTF.

The chain carries TRBV6-5 and TRBJ2-6; no clear D. V lost 6 bases and J lost 2, with 11 bases in between. The CDR3 length is 15 residues. CDR1 and CDR2 (germline): MNHEY, SVGAGI. CDR3 nucleotides: TGTGCCAGCAGCCGACCTTTTGCTGGGGCCAACGTCCTGACTTTC. Translation gives CASSRPFAGANVLTF.

The chain recombines TRBV29-1 with TRBJ1-6; TRBD1 might be the D (6 bases). The germline V and J ends were trimmed by 7 bases and 9 bases, with 19 bases remaining between them. The germline V gene has CDR1 SQVTM and CDR2 ANQGSEA. The CDR3 is 14 residues long. Here the CDR3 DNA reads TGCAGCGAATATCGACAGGATAAGAGTTCACCCCTCCACTTT. Its translation: CSEYRQDKSSPLHF.

This clonotype showed up just a few times. The chain couples TRBV4-3 to TRBJ2-6, with D tentatively TRBD2 (6 bases). The CDR3 has 17 residues. Trimming pared 0 bases from V and 2 bases from J, leaving 11 bases between. Germline-derived CDR1 and CDR2 are LGHNA and YSLEER. The CDR3 DNA sequence: TGCGCCAGCAGCCAAGACTGGGGGGTCGCTGGGGCCAACGTCCTGACTTTC. Its protein product is CASSQDWGVAGANVLTF.

The chain has TRBV29-1 and TRBJ1-2, with D uncertain. The CDR3 runs to 13 residues. Trimming shortened V by 4 bases and J by 8 bases, and 17 bases separated the two germline ends. The V gene's germline CDR1 is SQVTM and CDR2 ANQGSEA. The CDR3 loop is CSVGGTEEGGYTF. CDR3 sequence (DNA): TGCAGCGTTGGGGGAACGGAGGAAGGAGGCTACACCTTC.

Remarks on this clonotype: A much larger clone is a single base away; this may be a read error. The chain recombines TRBV4-1 with TRBJ2-1; 8 bases fit TRBD1. V shed 4 bases, J shed 1 base, and the junction held 6 bases outside the gene matches. CDR3 length: 16 residues. Per germline, CDR1 MGHRA and CDR2 YSYEKL. DNA of the CDR3: TGCGCCAGCAGCCGGGGACAGGCCGGTTCCTACAATGAGCAGTTCTTC. It codes for CASSRGQAGSYNEQFF.

This chain joins TRBV28 and TRBJ2-5; D is undetermined. This CDR3 comprises 13 residues. Germline-derived CDR1 and CDR2 are MDHEN and SYDVKM. V was trimmed by 3 bases and J by 11 bases, leaving 16 bases between them. CDR3 DNA: TGTGCCAGCAGTTTTTGGGCCGACCACCAGCAGTACTTC. Encoded protein: CASSFWADHQQYF.

The table lists this clonotype with many counts. This chain links TRBV13 with TRBJ2-7; 8 nucleotides match TRBD2. Germline CDR1 is PRHDT and CDR2 is FYEKMQ (reference sequence). This CDR3 region has 16 residues. Trimming at V came to 4 bases and at J to 2 bases, leaving 10 bases not matched to a gene. CDR3 DNA: TGTGCCAGCAGCTCACCTACGGGGGGGCTCCCCTACGAGCAGTACTTC. As protein: CASSSPTGGLPYEQYF. Together with reference TRBV13 and TRBJ2-7, the CDR3 gives the full variable domain: AAGVIQSPRHLIKEKRETATLKCYPIPRHDTVYWYQQGPGQDPQFLISFYEKMQSDKGSIPDRFSAQQFSDYHSELNMSSLELGDSALYFCASSSPTGGLPYEQYFGPGTRLTVT.

The sample holds a few counts of this clonotype. The J gene is TRBJ2-2, the V gene TRBV12-3 or TRBV12-4, with 12 bases identical to TRBD2. J gave up 6 bases and V 3 bases, and 11 bases lay outside the gene matches. This CDR3 is built from 18 residues. The CDR3 reads CASSFASGGAGLSGELFF. The DNA of the CDR3 is TGTGCCAGCAGTTTTGCTAGCGGGGGGGCCGGTCTGTCCGGGGAGCTGTTTTTT.

There are a few counts of this clonotype. The chain links TRBV4-2 to TRBJ1-1; D is possibly TRBD1 (6 bases). CDR1 is LGHNA, CDR2 YNFKEQ, per germline. This CDR3 is built from 12 residues. V lost 0 bases and J lost 11, with 10 bases in between. The CDR3 coding sequence is TGTGCCAGCAGCCAAGAAGGACAGAGGGCTTTCTTT. The encoded protein is CASSQEGQRAFF.

The rearrangement links TRBV20-1 to TRBJ2-5; 7 bases are shared with TRBD1. V shed 7 bases and J 3 bases; nucleotides not matched to a gene: 5. CDR1 and CDR2 (germline): DFQATT, SNEGSKA (reference sequence). This CDR3 spans 12 amino acids. In DNA, the CDR3 is TGCAGTGGACAGGGAAGCAAAGAGACCCAGTACTTC. Translation gives CSGQGSKETQYF.

This rearrangement joins TRBV10-3 to TRBJ1-5, with 8 bases matching TRBD1. The CDR3 totals 12 residues. The V gene's germline CDR1 is ENHRY and CDR2 SYGVKD. This chain's CDR3 is CAARTGNQPQHF. In nucleotides, the CDR3 is TGTGCGGCACGGACAGGGAATCAGCCCCAGCATTTT.

In its sample, this clonotype was seen a few times. The chain carries TRBV7-3 and TRBJ2-1, with 8 nucleotides matching TRBD2. The CDR3 loop spans 16 amino acids. The V gene's germline CDR1 is SGHTA and CDR2 FQGTGA. Trimming took 2 bases from V and 5 from J; bases not matched to a gene: 8. CDR3 protein: CASSLREGTLHNEQFF. Here the CDR3 DNA reads TGTGCCAGCAGCTTACGGGAGGGTACCCTCCACAATGAGCAGTTCTTC. The whole variable domain, filled in from reference TRBV7-3 and TRBJ2-1, reads GAGVSQTPSNKVTEKGKYVELRCDPISGHTALYWYRQSLGQGPEFLIYFQGTGAADDSGLPNDRFFAVRPEGSVSTLKIQRTERGDSAVYLCASSLREGTLHNEQFFGPGTRLTVL.

This clonotype was detected many times. The V call is TRBV12-3 or TRBV12-4, the J call TRBJ1-2; D is ambiguous. V was trimmed by 7 bases and J by 7 bases, leaving 16 bases between them. This CDR3 is built from 13 residues. CDR3 coding DNA: TGTGCCAGCACACCTGAGGTGGCGGGTGGCTACACCTTC. Encoded protein: CASTPEVAGGYTF.

This clonotype was counted a few times. CDR3 in DNA: TGTGCCAGCAGTGAATCCCCAGGCTTGGGCAATCAGCCCCAGCATTTT. It translates to CASSESPGLGNQPQHF. This chain links TRBV2 with TRBJ1-5; no clear D gene. V was clipped by 2 bases and J by 2 bases, with 13 bases between them. Per the germline V gene, CDR1 is SNHLY and CDR2 is FYNNEI. The CDR3 length is 16 residues.

The sample holds a few counts of this clonotype. This sequence joins TRBV30 and TRBJ2-5; 12 bases match TRBD2. Germline loops: CDR1 GTSNPN, CDR2 SVGIG (reference sequence). This CDR3 is built from 15 residues. V was clipped by 0 bases and J by 7 bases; unmatched bases: 6. CDR3 DNA sequence: TGTGCCTGGAGTGTCCTAGCGGGGGGGTTTGGGACCCAGTACTTC. Its translation: CAWSVLAGGFGTQYF.

The rearrangement joins TRBV12-3 or TRBV12-4 to TRBJ1-2; D possibly corresponds to TRBD1 (5 bases). Trimming took off 4 bases at V and 6 bases at J, with 27 bases between the two ends. The CDR3 contains 18 residues. In DNA form, the CDR3 reads TGTGCCAGCAGTTCGCGGGGCCGACGGACTAAGGGCGGGGATGGCTACACCTTC. It is translated as CASSSRGRRTKGGDGYTF.

This chain joins TRBV4-3 and TRBJ1-1, with TRBD1 matching over 8 bases. V lost 5 bases, J lost 4 bases, and 9 bases stayed unmatched. The germline V gene encodes CDR1 LGHNA and CDR2 YSLEER. The CDR3 contains 15 residues. The CDR3 is CASSGGTGSSTEAFF. CDR3 nucleotide sequence: TGCGCCAGCAGCGGCGGGACAGGTAGTAGCACTGAAGCTTTCTTT.

In this sample, this clonotype turned up a few times. Here the CDR3 DNA reads TGTGCCACCAGCAGGGCAAAACAGGGAGCCGGGGAGCTGTTTTTT. This translates into CATSRAKQGAGELFF. The chain has TRBV15 and TRBJ2-2; a weak D match, TRBD1 (6 bases). Germline V gene data show CDR1 as LNHNV and CDR2 as YYDKDF (reference sequence). V was cut by 3 bases and J by 6 bases, with 14 bases left in between. This CDR3 has 15 amino acids.

A note on this clonotype: This may arise from a read error, as a much more abundant clone is one base away. This rearrangement joins TRBV4-1 to TRBJ2-7; 10 positions match TRBD1. Germline CDR1 and CDR2: MGHRA and YSYEKL. J lost 10 bases, V lost 5 bases, and 17 bases had no gene match. The CDR3 totals 16 residues. CDR3 region: CASSLRSGTGVKEQYF. The CDR3 nucleotides read TGCGCCAGCAGCTTAAGATCCGGGACAGGGGTGAAGGAACAGTACTTC.

To note about this clonotype: Since a much larger clone is just one base distant, this may be a read error. The chain's CDR3 is CASSPDRATYEQYF. The CDR3 coding sequence is TGTGCCAGCAGCCCGGACAGGGCCACCTACGAGCAGTACTTC. The chain is built from TRBV11-1 and TRBJ2-5; TRBD1 aligns across 8 bases. The end of the DNA aligns better with TRBJ2-7, so the J call may be wrong. CDR1 SGHAT and CDR2 FQDESV come from the germline V gene (reference sequence). The CDR3 has 14 residues.

This clonotype was counted a few times. This chain uses TRBV5-1 with TRBJ2-3; D remains ambiguous. This CDR3 is built from 15 residues. CDR1 is SGHRS, CDR2 YFSETQ, per germline. The V end lost 1 base, the J end lost 0 bases, and 9 bases lay between the germline ends. The CDR3 coding sequence is TGCGCCAGCAGCTTGAGGCCTTCAAGCACAGATACGCAGTATTTT. Translation gives CASSLRPSSTDTQYF.

This clonotype was recorded many times. V gene TRBV6-5 combines with J gene TRBJ2-5, with D maybe TRBD2 (6 bases). The CDR3 is 14 amino acids. V was clipped by 6 bases and J by 2 bases, with 13 bases between them. Germline values: CDR1 MNHEY, CDR2 SVGAGI. The CDR3 region is CASRTPAGQETQYF. The CDR3 nucleotides are TGTGCCAGCAGAACTCCCGCGGGACAAGAGACCCAGTACTTC.